This TCR beta chain was found in a study of CD8 T cells in Susac syndrome. Overall study results and limits: The study conceded that relatively few individuals underwent its TCR sequencing and HLA analysis.

With 4 bases removed from V and 6 bases from J, the gap between germline ends came to 12 bases. The CDR3 spans 12 residues. The germline V gene encodes CDR1 GTSNPN and CDR2 SVGIG (reference sequence). Random hexamers were used to reverse transcribe an amount of about 0.45 to 1 ug RNA. The authors amplified TCR beta CDR3 across 54 Vbeta and 13 Jbeta using immunoSEQ multiplex PCR. TCRdb re-called the immunoSEQ multiplex PCR reads with MiXCR, one entry per CDR3 protein. This table has roughly 150,000 distinct CDR3 sequences, 94% appearing once. As for this clonotype: Its specificity is not known.

Negative isolation yielded CD8+ and CD4+ T cells; FACS enriched TEMRA cells. The clonotype originates from a human donor with multiple sclerosis. This chain joins TRBV30 and TRBJ1-1; D unresolved. Sequenced: CD4+ T cells from PBMCs. In nucleotides, the CDR3 is TGTGCCTGGACCCTATGGGAGGCTGAAGCTTTCTTT. The encoded protein is CAWTLWEAEAFF.